This T cell receptor beta chain was captured in a study of T cells after yellow fever vaccination. Germline V gene sequence: CDR1 LNHNV, CDR2 YYDKDF (reference sequence). The CDR3 spans 19 residues. The germline V and J ends were trimmed by 0 bases and 0 bases, with 15 bases remaining between them. TCRdb independently ran MiXCR on the 5' RACE reads; one entry per CDR3 protein. This table has 620,000 or so distinct CDR3 sequences, roughly 17% appearing once. The specimen comprised PBMCs, sampled less than 6 days after the first yellow fever vaccination. This chain links TRBV15 with TRBJ2-6; D might be TRBD1 (5 bases). The sequence derives from a man between 18 and 35 years old who received the YFV17D yellow fever vaccine. CDR3 amino acids: CATSRDFGRANSGANVLTF. The CDR3 DNA is TGTGCCACCAGCAGAGATTTCGGCAGGGCCAACTCTGGGGCCAACGTCCTGACTTTC.